This T cell receptor (beta chain) emerged from a study of T-cell reconstitution after alpha-beta-depleted transplantation in children. Points from the study as a whole: About two months after transplant, alpha-beta T cells reportedly came from several hundred expanded graft clones.

By sample share, this clonotype is medium-sized. As yet, its antigen is unknown. Preparation of the TCRbeta library used unique molecular identifiers. One entry per CDR3 protein results from TCRdb running MiXCR on the PCR reads. The sample carries approximately 7,000 distinct CDR3 sequences, over 8.5% recorded once. J lost 1 base, V lost 6 bases, and 6 bases had no gene match. The CDR3 loop spans 14 amino acids. Germline-derived CDR1 and CDR2 are MDHEN and SYDVKM. The sequence was obtained from a child under two years old who had a stem cell transplant for acute myeloid leukemia, so the T cells may come from the graft donor. The chain recombines TRBV28 with TRBJ2-7; TRBD2 matches 7 bases. This material consisted of PBMCs, mostly from graft donor cells, taken 180 days after TCRalphabeta/CD19-depleted stem cell transplant. Written as DNA, the CDR3 is TGTGCCAGCAGGGGGGGGGAAGTATCCTACGAGCAGTACTTC. It translates to CASRGGEVSYEQYF. Full variable domain (missing parts from reference TRBV28 and TRBJ2-7): DVKVTQSSRYLVKRTGEKVFLECVQDMDHENMFWYRQDPGLGLRLIYFSYDVKMKEKGDIPEGYSVSREKKERFSLILESASTNQTSMYLCASRGGEVSYEQYFGPGTRLTVT.